This is a list of T cell receptor beta chains from one sample in a study of CD8 T cells in ankylosing spondylitis. MiXCR, run by TCRdb on the 5' RACE reads, gives a single entry per CDR3 protein. This sample has some 800,000 distinct CDR3 sequences, with 10% to 15% found just once. Material for sequencing was blood, either unsorted or a sorted T cell fraction (not recorded which). Receptor source: a male donor with ankylosing spondylitis. Both conserved end residues are part of each CDR3. A D gene is named only where the DNA matches it firmly. Rows may omit the clone size; those that give it use once, few, many or a size class.

cdr3_nt: TGCAGTGCTGACAGAACGTTTGAAGCTTTCTTT
cdr3_aa: CSADRTFEAFF
v_call: TRBV20-1
j_call: TRBJ1-1
cdr3_length: 11
clone_size: -
d_call: -

cdr3_nt: TGCAGTGCTAGAGATAGAAATGAAAAACTGTTTTTT
cdr3_aa: CSARDRNEKLFF
v_call: TRBV20-1
j_call: TRBJ1-4
cdr3_length: 12
clone_size: many
d_call: -

cdr3_nt: TGCAGTGCTACCCGGGACCCCCACGAGCAGTACTTC
cdr3_aa: CSATRDPHEQYF
v_call: TRBV20-1
j_call: TRBJ2-7
cdr3_length: 12
clone_size: -
d_call: -

cdr3_nt: TGTGCCAGCAGCCAATGGGCAGATAGCACAGATACGCAGTATTTT
cdr3_aa: CASSQWADSTDTQYF
v_call: TRBV3-1
j_call: TRBJ2-3
cdr3_length: 15
clone_size: -
d_call: -

cdr3_nt: TGTGCCAGCAGCTTGGCCCGCATCTACACCGGGGAGCTGTTTTTT
cdr3_aa: CASSLARIYTGELFF
v_call: TRBV5-6
j_call: TRBJ2-2
cdr3_length: 15
clone_size: few
d_call: -

cdr3_nt: TGTGCCAGCAGCCCAACAGCGGGAGAGCCCTACGAGCAGTACTTC
cdr3_aa: CASSPTAGEPYEQYF
v_call: TRBV7-6
j_call: TRBJ2-7
cdr3_length: 15
clone_size: few
d_call: TRBD2

cdr3_nt: TGCAGTGCCACCAACCCCACGCGATTGTCCTATGGCTACACCTTC
cdr3_aa: CSATNPTRLSYGYTF
v_call: TRBV20-1
j_call: TRBJ1-2
cdr3_length: 15
clone_size: few
d_call: -

cdr3_nt: TGCAGTGCTAGATCAAGACTAACCGCGAACACCGGGGAGCTGTTTTTT
cdr3_aa: CSARSRLTANTGELFF
v_call: TRBV20-1
j_call: TRBJ2-2
cdr3_length: 16
clone_size: -
d_call: -

cdr3_nt: TGCAGTGCCAGAAGACTAGCGGAACATGAGCAGTTCTTC
cdr3_aa: CSARRLAEHEQFF
v_call: TRBV20-1
j_call: TRBJ2-1
cdr3_length: 13
clone_size: -
d_call: TRBD2

cdr3_nt: TGCAGCGTTCGACCGGGACCCGACTATGGCTACACCTTC
cdr3_aa: CSVRPGPDYGYTF
v_call: TRBV29-1
j_call: TRBJ1-2
cdr3_length: 13
clone_size: many
d_call: -

cdr3_nt: TGTGCCAGCAGTCCCGTTAGCGGGAGTATCTACGAGCAGTACTTC
cdr3_aa: CASSPVSGSIYEQYF
v_call: TRBV28
j_call: TRBJ2-7
cdr3_length: 15
clone_size: few
d_call: TRBD2

cdr3_nt: TGTGCTAGCAGTACAGGCCCGGGGGAGACCCAGTACTTC
cdr3_aa: CASSTGPGETQYF
v_call: TRBV7-7
j_call: TRBJ2-5
cdr3_length: 13
clone_size: -
d_call: -

cdr3_nt: TGCAGTGCTAGAGGGGGAACAGGCAATGAGCAGTTCTTC
cdr3_aa: CSARGGTGNEQFF
v_call: TRBV20-1
j_call: TRBJ2-1
cdr3_length: 13
clone_size: -
d_call: -

cdr3_nt: TGTGCCAGCAGTCTCAAGGGGGCCACTAACTATGGCTACACCTTC
cdr3_aa: CASSLKGATNYGYTF
v_call: TRBV7-2
j_call: TRBJ1-2
cdr3_length: 15
clone_size: -
d_call: TRBD1

cdr3_nt: TGTGCCAGCAGCGTAGGAGGAAACACCATATATTTT
cdr3_aa: CASSVGGNTIYF
v_call: TRBV9
j_call: TRBJ1-3
cdr3_length: 12
clone_size: few
d_call: -

cdr3_nt: TGTGCCAGCAGTCTCGCGGGGGGGCCTTCCGAGACCCAGTACTTC
cdr3_aa: CASSLAGGPSETQYF
v_call: TRBV28
j_call: TRBJ2-5
cdr3_length: 15
clone_size: -
d_call: TRBD2

cdr3_nt: TGTGCCAGCAGGCCGGGATCAACTAATGAAAAACTGTTTTTT
cdr3_aa: CASRPGSTNEKLFF
v_call: TRBV6-1
j_call: TRBJ1-4
cdr3_length: 14
clone_size: few
d_call: -

cdr3_nt: TGCAGTGCTAGAAACCTCCTCGGCACAGATACGCAGTATTTT
cdr3_aa: CSARNLLGTDTQYF
v_call: TRBV20-1
j_call: TRBJ2-3
cdr3_length: 14
clone_size: -
d_call: -

cdr3_nt: TGTGCCACCAGCGGAACCCTCGGGACAGTGAACACCGGGGAGCTGTTTTTT
cdr3_aa: CATSGTLGTVNTGELFF
v_call: TRBV15
j_call: TRBJ2-2
cdr3_length: 17
clone_size: many
d_call: TRBD1

cdr3_nt: TGTGCCAGCAGTCCGGACGGCGGGTTGGCCCAGCATTTT
cdr3_aa: CASSPDGGLAQHF
v_call: TRBV6-6
j_call: TRBJ1-5
cdr3_length: 13
clone_size: -
d_call: -

cdr3_nt: TGTGCCAGCAGCCAAGTGACCCGTGGGACAGGGTACACTGAAGCTTTCTTT
cdr3_aa: CASSQVTRGTGYTEAFF
v_call: TRBV4-2
j_call: TRBJ1-1
cdr3_length: 17
clone_size: -
d_call: TRBD1

cdr3_nt: TGTGCCAGCAGTTTACAACTAGCATCCTACGAGCAGTACTTC
cdr3_aa: CASSLQLASYEQYF
v_call: TRBV12-3/TRBV12-4
j_call: TRBJ2-7
cdr3_length: 14
clone_size: -
d_call: -

cdr3_nt: TGTGCCAGCAGTTACCCCGGGGGGCGCAGGAACGAGCAGTACTTC
cdr3_aa: CASSYPGGRRNEQYF
v_call: TRBV6-5
j_call: TRBJ2-7
cdr3_length: 15
clone_size: many
d_call: -

cdr3_nt: TGCGCCAGCAGCTTGGAACCTCAGAACTATGGCTACACCTTC
cdr3_aa: CASSLEPQNYGYTF
v_call: TRBV5-1
j_call: TRBJ1-2
cdr3_length: 14
clone_size: -
d_call: -

cdr3_nt: TGCAGCGTTGGTGGGACAGTCACAGATACGCAGTATTTT
cdr3_aa: CSVGGTVTDTQYF
v_call: TRBV29-1
j_call: TRBJ2-3
cdr3_length: 13
clone_size: many
d_call: TRBD1